The 27 T cell receptor beta chains reported below all come from one sample, sequenced in a study of blood T cells in healthy people across ages. PCR was performed a second time for about 7 to 11 cycles using a sample-barcoded 5' primer and a J-beta primer mix. TCRdb analysed the 5' RACE reads with MiXCR anew, one entry per CDR3 protein. The data hold about 670,000 distinct CDR3 sequences, with roughly two fifths observed a single time. Sequencing input: blood. The receptor set was obtained from an elderly man in good health.

The chain's CDR3 is CSASSGSGINEQFF. In DNA, the CDR3 is TGCAGTGCATCTAGCGGGTCAGGAATAAATGAGCAGTTCTTC. The chain recombines TRBV20-1 with TRBJ2-1, with 8 bases matching TRBD2. J gave up 7 bases and V 6 bases, and 11 bases lay outside the gene matches. Germline V gene sequence: CDR1 DFQATT, CDR2 SNEGSKA (reference sequence). CDR3 length: 14 amino acids.

With respect to this clonotype: A junction end diverges from the germline sequence, so it may reflect a read error. The V call is TRBV12-3 or TRBV12-4, the J call TRBJ2-1; the match to TRBD2 covers 13 bases. The length of the CDR3 is 21 residues. CDR3 sequence: CTSSFLWTSGRGSRSYNEQFF. CDR3 DNA: TGTACCAGCAGTTTCCTGTGGACTAGCGGGAGAGGCTCGAGGTCCTACAATGAGCAGTTCTTC.

This clonotype was detected many times. The gene calls are TRBV5-1 and TRBJ2-7, with a weak D call TRBD2 (6 bases). From germline, CDR1 is SGHRS and CDR2 YFSETQ. V lost 3 bases, J lost 7 bases, and 17 bases lay in between. The CDR3 has 14 residues. The CDR3 spells CASSSGGETREQYF. In DNA, the CDR3 is TGCGCCAGCAGCTCCGGCGGGGAGACGCGGGAGCAGTACTTC.

The chain links TRBV10-3 to TRBJ2-5; 7 nucleotides agree with TRBD1. Per the germline V gene, CDR1 is ENHRY and CDR2 is SYGVKD. This CDR3 region has 16 residues. J was trimmed by 5 bases and V by 4 bases; bases with no gene match: 13. For the CDR3, the DNA is TGTGCCATCAGTGCCGACCCCAAGGGACAGCACGAGACCCAGTACTTC. Protein sequence: CAISADPKGQHETQYF.

The rearrangement joins TRBV4-1 to TRBJ2-7; 9 nucleotides agree with TRBD1. In germline, CDR1 is MGHRA, CDR2 YSYEKL. This CDR3 region has 16 residues. V lost 1 base and J lost 7; bases outside the gene matches: 11. CDR3: CASSQVLGTGYNEQYF. Here the CDR3 DNA reads TGCGCCAGCAGCCAAGTCCTCGGGACAGGGTACAATGAGCAGTACTTC.

This clonotype was recorded once. The chain is built from TRBV9 and TRBJ1-4, with 9 bases aligning to TRBD1. With V trimmed by 3 bases and J by 8 bases, 11 bases remained unmatched. Germline CDR1 SGDLS, CDR2 YYNGEE. This CDR3 is 16 amino acids long. The chain's CDR3 is CASSAEQGARGEKLFF. The CDR3 DNA sequence: TGTGCCAGCAGCGCAGAACAGGGGGCACGAGGGGAAAAACTGTTTTTT.

This clonotype occurred a few times. The V and J genes are TRBV7-2 and TRBJ1-2; TRBD1 is a possible D gene (6 bases). CDR3 size: 15 residues. V gave up 1 base and J gave up 4 bases, with 13 bases separating them. CDR1 and CDR2 from the germline V gene are SGHTA and FQGNSA. This CDR3 is CASSLGQADLYGYTF. CDR3 nucleotide sequence: TGTGCCAGCAGCTTAGGACAGGCCGACCTCTATGGCTACACCTTC.

The CDR3: CASSYALGRGDSPLHF. The CDR3 DNA is TGTGCCAGCAGTTACGCTTTAGGTCGCGGGGATTCACCCCTCCACTTT. This chain connects TRBV6-5 to TRBJ1-6; no clear D. V was clipped by 2 bases and J by 8 bases, with 16 bases between them. This CDR3 spans 16 amino acids. Looked up from germline, CDR1 is MNHEY and CDR2 is SVGAGI.

This clonotype occurred many times. The chain links TRBV27 to TRBJ2-7; D not certain. The CDR3 length is 14 residues. Trimming cost V 5 bases and J 2 bases, with 13 bases left between them. Germline V gene data show CDR1 as MNHEY and CDR2 as SMNVEV (reference sequence). CDR3 residues: CASSLGLGPYEQYF. The CDR3, as DNA: TGTGCCAGCAGTCTAGGCTTAGGGCCCTACGAGCAGTACTTC.

Comments on this clonotype: A much bigger clone sits one base away, suggesting this may be a read error. The CDR3 sequence: CSVGPDRAFYEQFF. The CDR3 DNA sequence: TGCAGCGTTGGACCCGACAGGGCCTTCTACGAGCAGTTCTTC. The chain joins TRBV29-1 to TRBJ2-1; 7 bases match TRBD1. The CDR3 totals 14 residues. V was clipped by 4 bases and J by 10 bases; unmatched bases: 13. CDR1 and CDR2 (germline): SQVTM, ANQGSEA.

The chain uses TRBV9 and TRBJ1-6; TRBD1 matches at 10 bases. Germline assignment: CDR1 SGDLS and CDR2 YYNGEE. V was clipped by 0 bases and J by 6 bases; unmatched bases: 0. This CDR3 has 15 amino acids. For the CDR3, the DNA is TGTGCCAGCAGCGTAGGGACAGGGGGTAATTCACCCCTCCACTTT. Translation gives CASSVGTGGNSPLHF.

This clonotype was picked up a small number of times. The chain has TRBV28 and TRBJ1-2; D is possibly TRBD1 (6 bases). The CDR3 is 16 residues long. From germline, CDR1 is MDHEN and CDR2 SYDVKM. V lost 3 bases to trimming and J lost 2 bases, with 16 bases between them. The CDR3 loop is CASSLRVGGANYGYTF. Here the CDR3 DNA reads TGTGCCAGCAGTTTGAGGGTGGGGGGCGCGAACTATGGCTACACCTTC.

This clonotype was seen many times. V is TRBV5-1 and J is TRBJ2-1; 9 bases map to TRBD1. The germline CDR1 and CDR2 sequences are SGHRS and YFSETQ. The CDR3 spans 15 residues. V shed 6 bases and J 7 bases; nucleotides not matched to a gene: 11. The CDR3 reads CASTAGDRVWNEQFF. The DNA of the CDR3 is TGCGCCAGCACGGCCGGGGACAGGGTTTGGAATGAGCAGTTCTTC.

This sequence joins TRBV29-1 and TRBJ1-2, with 8 bases lining up with TRBD1. In germline, CDR1 is SQVTM, CDR2 ANQGSEA. The ends lost 7 bases at V and 6 bases at J; junction bases unmatched: 7. The CDR3 runs 12 residues. CDR3 loop: CSETQGGNGYTF. CDR3 coding DNA: TGCAGCGAGACACAGGGGGGAAATGGCTACACCTTC.

A remark on this clonotype: This could be a read error, since a much larger clone is one nucleotide away. This sequence joins TRBV11-1 and TRBJ2-2; possibly TRBD2 for D (5 bases). The CDR3 spans 16 residues. Germline V lookup: CDR1 SGHAT, CDR2 FQDESV (reference sequence). CDR3 bases: TGTGCCAGCAGCTTAGGTCGGCAGGCGAACACCGGGGAGCCGTTTTTT. Encoded protein: CASSLGRQANTGEPFF.

This clonotype was seen a handful of times. The chain joins TRBV15 to TRBJ1-2, with a possible D match to TRBD1 (5 bases). Germline CDR1 and CDR2: LNHNV and YYDKDF (reference sequence). The CDR3 consists of 12 residues. The V and J ends lost 3 bases and 4 bases respectively, with 6 bases between them. The CDR3, as DNA: TGTGCCACCAGCAGCAGGGCCTATGGCTACACCTTC. Encoded protein: CATSSRAYGYTF. The variable domain in full, with the rest retrieved from reference TRBV15 and TRBJ1-2, is DAMVIQNPRYQVTQFGKPVTLSCSQTLNHNVMYWYQQKSSQAPKLLFHYYDKDFNNEADTPDNFQSRRPNTSFCFLDIRSPGLGDTAMYLCATSSRAYGYTFGSGTRLTVV.

This clonotype was observed at least ten times. V and J are TRBV4-1 and TRBJ1-2; 10 nucleotides match TRBD1. Per the germline V gene, CDR1 is MGHRA and CDR2 is YSYEKL. The CDR3 covers 16 residues. The J segment lost 1 base and the V segment lost 2 bases, leaving 4 bases of the junction unmatched. CDR3 sequence reads: CASSQLRTGGNYGYTF. In DNA, the CDR3 is TGCGCCAGCAGCCAATTGAGGACAGGGGGTAACTATGGCTACACCTTC.

The chain is built from TRBV20-1 and TRBJ2-1; weak D call: TRBD2 (5 bases). Looked up from germline, CDR1 is DFQATT and CDR2 is SNEGSKA (reference sequence). CDR3 length: 15 residues. The CDR3 bases are TGCAGCTCACGCTTTCGGGATCTGGGTCACAATGAGCAGTTCTTC. It codes for CSSRFRDLGHNEQFF.

This clonotype was picked up a small number of times. V is TRBV4-3 and J is TRBJ2-3; unclear D gene. The ends were cut back, 0 bases at V and 7 bases at J, with 8 bases in the middle. Per germline, CDR1 LGHNA and CDR2 YSLEER. The CDR3 spans 13 residues. DNA of the CDR3: TGCGCCAGCAGCCAAGATTTTAGCCATACGCAGTATTTT. Its protein is CASSQDFSHTQYF.

V usage is TRBV7-2 and J usage is TRBJ2-4; D might be TRBD2 (5 bases). Judging by the DNA end, TRBJ2-5 fits better; the J call may be wrong. The CDR3 runs to 18 residues. Germline-derived CDR1 and CDR2 are SGHTA and FQGNSA. The CDR3 sequence is CASSSRRGGGGSEETQYF. The DNA of the CDR3 is TGTGCCAGCAGCTCCAGACGGGGTGGCGGAGGTTCCGAAGAGACCCAGTACTTC.

This clonotype has only a few counts. V and J are TRBV6-2 or TRBV6-3 and TRBJ2-7, with 7 bases aligning to TRBD1. The germline gives CDR1 MNHEY, CDR2 SVGEGT. V dropped 7 bases and J dropped 2; count of bases not matched to a gene: 5. CDR3 length: 13 residues. The CDR3 DNA reads as TGTGCCAGCACCCCACAGGGGACCTACGAGCAGTACTTC. Its protein product is CASTPQGTYEQYF.

This clonotype was recorded a few times. V usage is TRBV29-1 and J usage is TRBJ2-7, with D hard to call. This CDR3 contains 14 residues. Trimming took 6 bases from V and 2 from J, leaving 17 bases between them. CDR1 is SQVTM and CDR2 is ANQGSEA in the germline V gene. The CDR3 DNA reads as TGCAGCGTGGTCCCCGGGCCCATTCCCTACGAGCAGTACTTC. Translation: CSVVPGPIPYEQYF.

With respect to this clonotype: Relative to the germline gene, one junction end is altered; a read error may explain this. This chain uses TRBV7-8 with TRBJ2-5; 10 bases line up with TRBD2. TRBJ2-7 matches the DNA end more closely, so the J call is doubtful. Germline CDR1 reads SGHVS; CDR2 reads FQNEAQ. There are 15 residues in the CDR3. The CDR3 protein is CASSLASGSRYEQYF. The CDR3 DNA follows: TGTGCCAGCAGCCTAGCTAGCGGGAGTAGATACGAGCAGTACTTC.

This clonotype was counted only a few times. V is TRBV29-1 and J is TRBJ1-1; D may be TRBD1 (6 bases). There are 14 residues in the CDR3. Germline loops: CDR1 SQVTM, CDR2 ANQGSEA. V was shortened by 4 bases and J by 5 bases, with 17 bases between the two germline ends. The CDR3 nucleotides read TGCAGCGTTGGGGGGGGGGGCAGAAGGACTGAAGCTTTCTTT. Protein product: CSVGGGGRRTEAFF. The full variable domain, completed using reference TRBV29-1 and TRBJ1-1, is SAVISQKPSRDICQRGTSLTIQCQVDSQVTMMFWYRQQPGQSLTLIATANQGSEATYESGFVIDKFPISRPNLTFSTLTVSNMSPEDSSIYLCSVGGGGRRTEAFFGQGTRLTVV.

Remarks on this clonotype: It may be a read error: a sequence one base away is much more abundant. CDR3 coding DNA: TGTGCCAGCAGCTTTAGCGGGAAAGAGACCCAGTACTTC. This codes for CASSFSGKETQYF. The gene calls are TRBV7-9 and TRBJ2-5; 8 bases are shared with TRBD2. Per the germline V gene, CDR1 is SEHNR and CDR2 is FQNEAQ (reference sequence). The trim removed 3 bases at V and 3 bases at J, leaving 0 bases unmatched. This CDR3 spans 13 amino acids.

This clonotype showed up just once. Germline and junction disagree at one end, which may indicate a read error. The chain employs TRBV20-1 and TRBJ2-4; D might be TRBD2 (6 bases). The better agreement between TRBJ2-7 and the DNA end casts doubt on the J call. Germline CDR1 DFQATT, CDR2 SNEGSKA (reference sequence). The CDR3 is 13 amino acids. Here the CDR3 DNA reads TGCGGTGCTAGTTTCGGGAGCTCCTACGAGCAGTACTTC. Its translation: CGASFGSSYEQYF.

The chain carries TRBV20-1 and TRBJ2-7; TRBD2 matches 7 bases. The length of the CDR3 is 14 residues. Germline-derived CDR1 and CDR2 are DFQATT and SNEGSKA (reference sequence). With V trimmed by 6 bases and J by 2 bases, 10 bases remained unmatched. The CDR3 sequence is CSASPLAVPYEQYF. The CDR3 bases are TGCAGTGCAAGCCCCCTAGCGGTTCCCTACGAGCAGTACTTC.